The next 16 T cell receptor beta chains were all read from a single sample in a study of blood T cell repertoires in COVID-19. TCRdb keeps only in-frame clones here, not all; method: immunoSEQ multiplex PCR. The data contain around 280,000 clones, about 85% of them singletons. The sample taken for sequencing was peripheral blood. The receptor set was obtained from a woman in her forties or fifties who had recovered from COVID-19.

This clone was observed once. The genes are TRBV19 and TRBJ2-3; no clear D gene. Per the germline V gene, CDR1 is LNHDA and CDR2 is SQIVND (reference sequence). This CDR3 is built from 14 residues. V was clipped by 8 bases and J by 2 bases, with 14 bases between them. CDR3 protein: CASSTMDNTDTQYF. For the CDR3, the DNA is TGTGCCAGTTCCACTATGGATAACACAGATACGCAGTATTTT.

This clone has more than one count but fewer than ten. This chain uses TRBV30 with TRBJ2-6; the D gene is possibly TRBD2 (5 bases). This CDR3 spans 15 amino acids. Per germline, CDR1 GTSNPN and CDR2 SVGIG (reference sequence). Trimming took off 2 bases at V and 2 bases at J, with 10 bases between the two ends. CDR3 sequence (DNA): TGTGCCTGGAGTCACGACGGGGCTGGGGCCAACGTCCTGACTTTC. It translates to CAWSHDGAGANVLTF.

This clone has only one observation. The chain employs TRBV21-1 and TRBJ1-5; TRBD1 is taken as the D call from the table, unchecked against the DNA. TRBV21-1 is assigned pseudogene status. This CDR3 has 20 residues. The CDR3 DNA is TGTGCCAGCAGCAACGGACAACGTTACCCAGGGGTTTATAGCAATCAGCCCCAGCATTTT. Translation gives CASSNGQRYPGVYSNQPQHF.

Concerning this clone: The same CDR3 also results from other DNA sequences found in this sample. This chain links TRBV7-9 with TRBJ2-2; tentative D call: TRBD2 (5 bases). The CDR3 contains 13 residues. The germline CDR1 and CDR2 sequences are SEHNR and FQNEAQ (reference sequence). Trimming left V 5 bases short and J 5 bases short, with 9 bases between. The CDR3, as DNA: TGTGCCAGCAGCCCTCCGGGGACCGGGGAGCTGTTTTTT. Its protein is CASSPPGTGELFF.

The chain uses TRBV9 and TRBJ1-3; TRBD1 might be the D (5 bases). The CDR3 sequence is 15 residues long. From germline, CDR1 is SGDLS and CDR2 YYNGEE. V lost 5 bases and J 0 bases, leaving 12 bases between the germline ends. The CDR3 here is CASSGGFGSGNTIYF. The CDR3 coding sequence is TGTGCCAGCAGTGGGGGGTTTGGCTCTGGAAACACCATATATTTT. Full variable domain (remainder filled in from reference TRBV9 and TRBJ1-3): DSGVTQTPKHLITATGQRVTLRCSPRSGDLSVYWYQQSLDQGLQFLIQYYNGEERAKGNILERFSAQQFPDLHSELNLSSLELGDSALYFCASSGGFGSGNTIYFGEGSWLTVV.

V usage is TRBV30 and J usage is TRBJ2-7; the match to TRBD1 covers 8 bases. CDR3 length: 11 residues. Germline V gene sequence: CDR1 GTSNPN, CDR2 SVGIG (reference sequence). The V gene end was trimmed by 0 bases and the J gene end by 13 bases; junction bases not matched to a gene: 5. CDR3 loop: CAWSVKDRDYF. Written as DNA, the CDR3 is TGTGCCTGGAGTGTAAAGGACAGGGACTACTTC. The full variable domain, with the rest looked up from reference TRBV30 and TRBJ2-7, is SQTIHQWPATLVQPVGSPLSLECTVEGTSNPNLYWYRQAAGRGLQLLFYSVGIGQISSEVPQNLSASRPQDRQFILSSKKLLLSDSGFYLCAWSVKDRDYFGPGTRLTVT.

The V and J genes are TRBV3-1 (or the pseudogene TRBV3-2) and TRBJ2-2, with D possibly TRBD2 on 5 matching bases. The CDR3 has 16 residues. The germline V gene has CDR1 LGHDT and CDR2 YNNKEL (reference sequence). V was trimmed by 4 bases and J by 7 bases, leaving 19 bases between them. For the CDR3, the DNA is TGTGCCAGCAGCCCTCAAGTGACGAGCCGGGACGGGGAGCTGTTTTTT. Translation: CASSPQVTSRDGELFF.

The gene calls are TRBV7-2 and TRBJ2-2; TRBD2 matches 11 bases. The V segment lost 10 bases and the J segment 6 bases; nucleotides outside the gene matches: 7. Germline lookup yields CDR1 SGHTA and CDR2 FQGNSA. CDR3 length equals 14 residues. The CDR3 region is CAIDRLAGSGELFF. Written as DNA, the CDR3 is TGTGCCATCGATAGACTAGCGGGGTCCGGGGAGCTGTTTTTT.

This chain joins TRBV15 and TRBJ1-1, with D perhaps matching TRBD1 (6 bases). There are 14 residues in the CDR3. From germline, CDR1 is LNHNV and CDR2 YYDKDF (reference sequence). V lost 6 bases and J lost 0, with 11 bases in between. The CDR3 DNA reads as TGTGCCACCAGAGGACAGTCCATGAACACTGAAGCTTTCTTT. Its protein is CATRGQSMNTEAFF.

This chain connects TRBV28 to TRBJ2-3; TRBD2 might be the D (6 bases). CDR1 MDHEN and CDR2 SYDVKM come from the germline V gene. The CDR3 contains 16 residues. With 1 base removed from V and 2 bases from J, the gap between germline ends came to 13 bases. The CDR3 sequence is CASSLSVAGYTDTQYF. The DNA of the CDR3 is TGTGCCAGCAGTTTATCTGTTGCGGGGTACACAGATACGCAGTATTTT.

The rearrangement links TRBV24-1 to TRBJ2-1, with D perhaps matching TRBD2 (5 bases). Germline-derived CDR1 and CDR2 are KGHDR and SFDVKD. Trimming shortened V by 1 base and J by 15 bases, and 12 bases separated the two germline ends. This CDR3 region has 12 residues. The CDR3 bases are TGTGCCACCAGTGATTTTATCGGAGGTCGGTTCTTC. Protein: CATSDFIGGRFF.

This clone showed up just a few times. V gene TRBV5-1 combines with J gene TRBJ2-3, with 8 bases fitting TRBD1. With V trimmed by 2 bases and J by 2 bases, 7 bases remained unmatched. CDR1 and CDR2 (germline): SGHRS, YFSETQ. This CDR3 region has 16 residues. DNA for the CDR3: TGCGCCAGCAGCTTAAGGACAGGGATCATCACAGATACGCAGTATTTT. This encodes CASSLRTGIITDTQYF. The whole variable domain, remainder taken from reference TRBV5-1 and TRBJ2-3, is KAGVTQTPRYLIKTRGQQVTLSCSPISGHRSVSWYQQTPGQGLQFLFEYFSETQRNKGNFPGRFSGRQFSNSRSEMNVSTLELGDSALYLCASSLRTGIITDTQYFGPGTRLTVL.

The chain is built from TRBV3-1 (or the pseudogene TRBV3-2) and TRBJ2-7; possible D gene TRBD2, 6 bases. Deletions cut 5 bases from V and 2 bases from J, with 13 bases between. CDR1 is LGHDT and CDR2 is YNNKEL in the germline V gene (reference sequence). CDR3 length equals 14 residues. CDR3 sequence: CASSFASGAYEQYF. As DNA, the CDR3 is TGTGCCAGCAGCTTCGCATCGGGGGCCTACGAGCAGTACTTC.

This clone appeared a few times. This chain's CDR3 is CASSARGLNSNQPQHF. CDR3 in DNA: TGTGCCAGTAGTGCCCGGGGACTAAATAGCAATCAGCCCCAGCATTTT. The chain is built from TRBV19 and TRBJ1-5, with D tentatively TRBD1 (5 bases). Germline V lookup: CDR1 LNHDA, CDR2 SQIVND (reference sequence). With 5 bases removed from V and 0 bases from J, the gap between germline ends came to 14 bases. This CDR3 spans 16 amino acids.

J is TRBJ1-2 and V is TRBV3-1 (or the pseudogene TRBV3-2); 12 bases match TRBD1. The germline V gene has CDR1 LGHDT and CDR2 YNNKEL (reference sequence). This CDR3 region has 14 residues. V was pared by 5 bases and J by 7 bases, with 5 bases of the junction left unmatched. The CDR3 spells CASSLGQGAGGYTF. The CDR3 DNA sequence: TGTGCCAGCAGCTTGGGACAGGGGGCCGGTGGCTACACCTTC.

The CDR3 DNA follows: TGTGCCAGCAGCTTAGGAACAGGGTCTGGAAACACCATATATTTT. Translation gives CASSLGTGSGNTIYF. The chain has TRBV13 and TRBJ1-3, with D perhaps TRBD1 (6 bases). CDR1 is PRHDT and CDR2 is FYEKMQ in the germline V gene (reference sequence). The CDR3 spans 15 residues. Deletions cut 0 bases from V and 1 base from J, with 7 bases between.